This TCR beta chain emerged from a study of blood T cell repertoires in COVID-19. Across the study: Spain, Italy and the United States supplied samples that represented acute and convalescent COVID-19. In each case, the material was cDNA or gDNA derived from T cells, B-cell-depleted T cells, or PBMCs.

In the authors' workflow: Estimates of nucleated cell counts were drawn from the amplification of reference gene primers. TCRdb's copy holds only in-frame clones and misses some; the assay was immunoSEQ multiplex PCR. Clone size and V and J calls were adopted from that table, with D and trimming inferred from the DNA. This sample carries fewer than 700,000 clones, around nine tenths of them seen once, and the ten largest clones take 7.8%. The V gene's germline CDR1 is MGHDK and CDR2 SYGVNS. V dropped 0 bases and J dropped 2 bases, with 9 bases sitting between them. The CDR3 has 15 residues. Source material: peripheral blood. This clonotype was sampled from a woman aged 50 to 60 with COVID-19, enrolled during active disease. This chain uses TRBV25-1 with TRBJ2-3, with a tentative D call TRBD1 (7 bases). CDR3 nucleotides: TGTGCCAGCAGTGAATACAGGGGGGTCACAGATACGCAGTATTTT. Translated: CASSEYRGVTDTQYF.